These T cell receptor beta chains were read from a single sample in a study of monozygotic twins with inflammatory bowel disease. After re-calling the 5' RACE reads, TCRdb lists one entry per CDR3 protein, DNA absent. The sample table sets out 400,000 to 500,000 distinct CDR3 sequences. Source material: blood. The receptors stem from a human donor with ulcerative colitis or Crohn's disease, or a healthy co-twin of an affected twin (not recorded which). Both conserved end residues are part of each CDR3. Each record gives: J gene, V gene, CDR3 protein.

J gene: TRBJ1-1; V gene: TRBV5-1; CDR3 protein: CASSSGQKNTEAFF
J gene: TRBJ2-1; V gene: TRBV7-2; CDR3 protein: CASSLEVSGRAEFF
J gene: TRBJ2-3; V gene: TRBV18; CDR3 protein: CASSPPSRGQPDTQYF
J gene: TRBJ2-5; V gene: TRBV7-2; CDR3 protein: CASSLAHQRQETQYF
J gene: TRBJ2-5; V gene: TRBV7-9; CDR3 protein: CASSFSSAETQYF
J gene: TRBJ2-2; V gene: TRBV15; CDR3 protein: CATRLAGSGGTGELFF
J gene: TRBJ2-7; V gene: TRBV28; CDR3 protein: CASSLWAGLAGVLSYEQYF
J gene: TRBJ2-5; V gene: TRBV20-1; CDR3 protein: CSATRDRGIETQYF
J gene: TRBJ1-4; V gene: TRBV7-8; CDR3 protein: CASSLRDRDAATNEKLFF
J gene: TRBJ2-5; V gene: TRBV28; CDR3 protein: CASRSGSPETQYF
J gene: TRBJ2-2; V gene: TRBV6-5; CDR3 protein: CASSYSPDRGPNTGELFF
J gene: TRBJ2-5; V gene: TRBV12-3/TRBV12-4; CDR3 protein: CASSSVELYGSGNQETQYF
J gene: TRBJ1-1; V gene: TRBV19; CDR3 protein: CASSMSATEAFF
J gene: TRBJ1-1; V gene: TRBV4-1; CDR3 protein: CASSQDRRGMNTEAFF
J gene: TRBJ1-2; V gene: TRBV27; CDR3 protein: CASRGLLRDRVYGYTF
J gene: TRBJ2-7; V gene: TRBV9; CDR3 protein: CASSPRQESYEQYF
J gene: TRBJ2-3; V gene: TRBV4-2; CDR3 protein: CASSQDTGGPTDTQYF
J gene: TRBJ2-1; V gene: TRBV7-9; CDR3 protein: CASSIRSGASYNEQFF
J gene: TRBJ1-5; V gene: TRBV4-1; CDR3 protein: CASSQEVSQGGLPQHF
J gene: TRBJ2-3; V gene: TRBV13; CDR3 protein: CASSFGGATDTQYF
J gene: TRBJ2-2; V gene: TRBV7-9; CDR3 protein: CASSPTSGENTGELFF
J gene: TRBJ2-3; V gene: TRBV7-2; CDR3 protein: CASSSAGAADTQYF
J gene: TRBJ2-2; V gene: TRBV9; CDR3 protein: CASSVAGGPGELFF
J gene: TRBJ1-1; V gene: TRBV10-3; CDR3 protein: CAISGRRTSTEAFF
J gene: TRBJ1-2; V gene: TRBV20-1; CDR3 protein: CSAGTPNNGYTF
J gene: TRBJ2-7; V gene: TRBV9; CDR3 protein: CASSLTDRGEQYF
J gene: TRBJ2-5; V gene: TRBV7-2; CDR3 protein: CASSLLAMQETQYF
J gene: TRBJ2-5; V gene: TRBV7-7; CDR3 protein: CASSLARAGPETQYF
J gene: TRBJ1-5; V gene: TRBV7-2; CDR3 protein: CASSVQNQPQHF
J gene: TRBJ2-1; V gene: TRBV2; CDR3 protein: CASTAPSLGDEQFF
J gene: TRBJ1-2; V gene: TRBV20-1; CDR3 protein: CSAALAVNYGYTF
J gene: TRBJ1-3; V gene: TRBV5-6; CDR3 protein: CASSLEEFGNTIYF
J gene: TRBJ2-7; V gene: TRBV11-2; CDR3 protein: CASSLGLAGGRSSYEQYF
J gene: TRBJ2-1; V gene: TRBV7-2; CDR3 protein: CASSQTVIHHEQFF
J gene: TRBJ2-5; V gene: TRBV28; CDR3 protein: CAGSYRDRGLETQYF
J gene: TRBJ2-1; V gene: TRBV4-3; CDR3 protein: CASSQELGSSHEQFF
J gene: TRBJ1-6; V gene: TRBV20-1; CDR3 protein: CSAIMRDWSSYNSPLHF
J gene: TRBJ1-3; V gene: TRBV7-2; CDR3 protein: CASSLMVGGSGNTIYF
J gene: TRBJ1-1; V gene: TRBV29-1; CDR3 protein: CSVDWGRRSEAFF
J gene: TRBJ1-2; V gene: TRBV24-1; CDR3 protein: CATSEPGQDEDGYTF
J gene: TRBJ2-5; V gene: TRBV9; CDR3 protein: CASSVEGGQETQYF